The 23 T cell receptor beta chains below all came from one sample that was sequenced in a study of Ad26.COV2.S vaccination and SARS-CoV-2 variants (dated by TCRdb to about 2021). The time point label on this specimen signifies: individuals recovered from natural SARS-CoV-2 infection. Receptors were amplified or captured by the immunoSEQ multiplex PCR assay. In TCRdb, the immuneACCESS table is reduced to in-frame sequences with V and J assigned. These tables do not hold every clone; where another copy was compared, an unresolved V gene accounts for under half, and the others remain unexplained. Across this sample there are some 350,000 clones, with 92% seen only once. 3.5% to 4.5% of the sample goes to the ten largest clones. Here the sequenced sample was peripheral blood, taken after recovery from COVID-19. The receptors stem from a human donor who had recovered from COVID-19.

CDR3 residues: CASSPAGVIGYTF. CDR3 nucleotide sequence: TGTGCCAGCAGCCCCGCAGGGGTAATTGGCTACACCTTC. V and J are TRBV5-4 and TRBJ1-2, with D maybe TRBD1 (6 bases). The germline V gene encodes CDR1 SGHNT and CDR2 YYREEE (reference sequence). The CDR3 length is 13 residues. Between the trimmed V and J ends, which lost 4 bases and 7 bases, there was a span of 14 bases.

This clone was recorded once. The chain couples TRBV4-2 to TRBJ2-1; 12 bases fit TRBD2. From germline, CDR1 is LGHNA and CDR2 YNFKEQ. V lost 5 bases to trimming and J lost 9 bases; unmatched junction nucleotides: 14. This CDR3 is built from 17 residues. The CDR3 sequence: CASSSETSGGPPGEQFF. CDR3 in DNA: TGTGCCAGCAGCTCCGAGACTAGCGGGGGACCCCCGGGTGAGCAGTTCTTC.

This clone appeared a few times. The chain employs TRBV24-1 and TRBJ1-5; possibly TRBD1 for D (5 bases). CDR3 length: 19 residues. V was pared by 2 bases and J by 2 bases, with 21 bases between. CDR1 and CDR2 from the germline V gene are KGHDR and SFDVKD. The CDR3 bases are TGTGCCACCAGTGATTCCCCCAGCTTCGGGGGAGAAGGCAATCAGCCCCAGCATTTT. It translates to CATSDSPSFGGEGNQPQHF.

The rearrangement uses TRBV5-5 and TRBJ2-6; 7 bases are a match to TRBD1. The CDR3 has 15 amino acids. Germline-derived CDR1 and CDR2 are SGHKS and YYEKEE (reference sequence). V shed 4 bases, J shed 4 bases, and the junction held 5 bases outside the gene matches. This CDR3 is CASSETGVGANVLTF. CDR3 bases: TGTGCCAGCAGCGAAACAGGGGTCGGGGCCAACGTCCTGACTTTC.

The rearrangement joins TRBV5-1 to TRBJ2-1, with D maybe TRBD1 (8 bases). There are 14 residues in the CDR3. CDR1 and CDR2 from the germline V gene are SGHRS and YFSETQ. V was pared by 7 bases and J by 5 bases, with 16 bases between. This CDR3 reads CASGRQGRDNEQFF. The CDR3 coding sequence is TGCGCCAGCGGGAGACAGGGGAGGGACAATGAGCAGTTCTTC.

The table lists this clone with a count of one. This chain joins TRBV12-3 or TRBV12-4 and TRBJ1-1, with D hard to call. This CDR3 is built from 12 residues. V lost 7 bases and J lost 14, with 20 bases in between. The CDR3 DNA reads TGTGCCAGCAATAAGGGATATTGGGATCTCTTCTTT. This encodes CASNKGYWDLFF.

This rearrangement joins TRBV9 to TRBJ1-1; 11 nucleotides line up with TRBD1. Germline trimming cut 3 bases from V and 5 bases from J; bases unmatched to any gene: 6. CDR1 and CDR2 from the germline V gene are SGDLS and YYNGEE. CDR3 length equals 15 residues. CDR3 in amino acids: CASSAGQGAGTEAFF. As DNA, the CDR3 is TGTGCCAGCAGCGCAGGACAGGGGGCGGGGACTGAAGCTTTCTTT.

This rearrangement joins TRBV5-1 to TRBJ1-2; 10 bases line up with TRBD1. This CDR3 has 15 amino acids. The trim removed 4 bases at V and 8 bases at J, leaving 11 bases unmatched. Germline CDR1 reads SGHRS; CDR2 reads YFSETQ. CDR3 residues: CASSHPGQGMDGYTF. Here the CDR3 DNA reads TGCGCCAGCAGCCATCCGGGACAGGGGATGGACGGCTACACCTTC.

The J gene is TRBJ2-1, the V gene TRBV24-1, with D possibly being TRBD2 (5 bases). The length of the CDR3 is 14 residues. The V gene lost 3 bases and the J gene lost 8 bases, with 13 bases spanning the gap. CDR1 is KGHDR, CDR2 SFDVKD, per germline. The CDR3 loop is CATSDPTAGDEQFF. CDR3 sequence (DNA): TGTGCCACCAGTGATCCGACGGCCGGGGATGAGCAGTTCTTC.

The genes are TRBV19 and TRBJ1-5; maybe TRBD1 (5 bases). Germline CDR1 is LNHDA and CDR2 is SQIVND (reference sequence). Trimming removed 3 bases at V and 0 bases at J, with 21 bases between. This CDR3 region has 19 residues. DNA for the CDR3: TGTGCCAGTAGTATCGGAGGACCGGGGGTAATTTATAGCAATCAGCCCCAGCATTTT. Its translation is CASSIGGPGVIYSNQPQHF.

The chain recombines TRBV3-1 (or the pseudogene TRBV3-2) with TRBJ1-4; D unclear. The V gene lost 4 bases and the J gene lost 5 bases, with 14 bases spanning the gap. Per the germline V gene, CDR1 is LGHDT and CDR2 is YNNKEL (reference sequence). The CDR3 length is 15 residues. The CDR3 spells CASSPGVRGNEKLFF. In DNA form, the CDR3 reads TGTGCCAGCAGCCCAGGAGTTCGGGGAAATGAAAAACTGTTTTTT.

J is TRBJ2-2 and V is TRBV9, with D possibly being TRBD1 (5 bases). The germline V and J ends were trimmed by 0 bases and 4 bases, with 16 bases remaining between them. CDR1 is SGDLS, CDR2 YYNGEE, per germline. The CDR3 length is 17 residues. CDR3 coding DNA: TGTGCCAGCAGCGTAGCAGGGCAGGGTGTGGGCACCGGGGAGCTGTTTTTT. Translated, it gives CASSVAGQGVGTGELFF. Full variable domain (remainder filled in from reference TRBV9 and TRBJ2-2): DSGVTQTPKHLITATGQRVTLRCSPRSGDLSVYWYQQSLDQGLQFLIQYYNGEERAKGNILERFSAQQFPDLHSELNLSSLELGDSALYFCASSVAGQGVGTGELFFGEGSRLTVL.

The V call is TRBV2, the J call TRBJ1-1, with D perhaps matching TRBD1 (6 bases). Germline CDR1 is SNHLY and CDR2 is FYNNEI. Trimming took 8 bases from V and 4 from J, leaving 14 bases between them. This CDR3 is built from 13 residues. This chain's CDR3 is CASHRDGGTEAFF. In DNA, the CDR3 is TGTGCCAGCCACAGGGACGGGGGCACTGAAGCTTTCTTT. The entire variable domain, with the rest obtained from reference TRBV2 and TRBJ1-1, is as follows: EPEVTQTPSHQVTQMGQEVILRCVPISNHLYFYWYRQILGQKVEFLVSFYNNEISEKSEIFDDQFSVERPDGSNFTLKIRSTKLEDSAMYFCASHRDGGTEAFFGQGTRLTVV.

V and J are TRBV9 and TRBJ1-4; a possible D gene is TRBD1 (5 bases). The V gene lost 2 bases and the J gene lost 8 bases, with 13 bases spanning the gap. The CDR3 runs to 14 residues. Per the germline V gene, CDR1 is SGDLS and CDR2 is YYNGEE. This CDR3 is CASSVQGQGEKLFF. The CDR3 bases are TGTGCCAGCAGCGTCCAGGGTCAAGGGGAAAAACTGTTTTTT.

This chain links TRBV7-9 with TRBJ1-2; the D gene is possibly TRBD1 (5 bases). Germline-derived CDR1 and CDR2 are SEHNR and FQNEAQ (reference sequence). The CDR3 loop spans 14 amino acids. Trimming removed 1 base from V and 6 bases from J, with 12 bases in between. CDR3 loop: CASSLVGEPNGYTF. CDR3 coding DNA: TGTGCCAGCAGCTTAGTAGGGGAGCCTAATGGCTACACCTTC.

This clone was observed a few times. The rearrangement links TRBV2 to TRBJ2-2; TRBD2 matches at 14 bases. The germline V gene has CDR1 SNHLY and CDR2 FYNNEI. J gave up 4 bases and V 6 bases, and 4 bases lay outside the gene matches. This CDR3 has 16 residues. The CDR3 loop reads CASRGLAGAPTGELFF. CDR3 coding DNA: TGTGCCAGCAGGGGACTAGCGGGGGCGCCCACCGGGGAGCTGTTTTTT.

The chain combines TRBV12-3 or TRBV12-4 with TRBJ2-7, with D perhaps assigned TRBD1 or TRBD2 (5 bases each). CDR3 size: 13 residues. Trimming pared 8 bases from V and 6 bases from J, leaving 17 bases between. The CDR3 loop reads CASARGAMSEQYF. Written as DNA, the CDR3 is TGTGCCAGCGCCAGAGGGGCTATGAGCGAGCAGTACTTC.

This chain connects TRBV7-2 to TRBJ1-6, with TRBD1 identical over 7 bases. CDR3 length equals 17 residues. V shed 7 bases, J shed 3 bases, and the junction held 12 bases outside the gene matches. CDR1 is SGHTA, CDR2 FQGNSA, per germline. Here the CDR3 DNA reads TGTGCCAGCAACCTATTGTGGACAGGCAACTATAATTCACCCCTCCACTTT. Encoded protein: CASNLLWTGNYNSPLHF.

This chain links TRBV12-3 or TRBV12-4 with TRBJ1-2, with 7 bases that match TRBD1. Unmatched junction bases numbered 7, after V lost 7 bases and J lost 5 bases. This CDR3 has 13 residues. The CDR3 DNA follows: TGTGCCAGCATGGCCAGGGGGTCTTATGGCTACACCTTC. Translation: CASMARGSYGYTF.

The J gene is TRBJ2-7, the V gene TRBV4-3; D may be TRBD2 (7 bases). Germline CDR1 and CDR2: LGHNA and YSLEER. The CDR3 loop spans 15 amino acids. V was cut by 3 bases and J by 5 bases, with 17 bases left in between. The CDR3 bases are TGCGCCAGCAGCCAGGGTCGGGGGGCCAGGGACGAGCAGTACTTC. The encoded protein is CASSQGRGARDEQYF.

The CDR3, as DNA: TGTGCCAGCAGCCAAAGGGGGAGTAATGAAAAACTGTTTTTT. Translation: CASSQRGSNEKLFF. The chain uses TRBV7-2 and TRBJ1-4; possible D gene TRBD1, 6 bases. CDR1 and CDR2 (germline): SGHTA, FQGNSA. CDR3 size: 14 residues. Trimming removed 5 bases at V and 4 bases at J, with 11 bases between.

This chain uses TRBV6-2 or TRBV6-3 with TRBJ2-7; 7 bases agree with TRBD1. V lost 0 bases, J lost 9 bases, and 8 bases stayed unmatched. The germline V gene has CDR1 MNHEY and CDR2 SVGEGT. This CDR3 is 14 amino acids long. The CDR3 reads CASSYSLGQEGQYF. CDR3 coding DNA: TGTGCCAGCAGTTACTCCCTCGGACAGGAAGGGCAGTACTTC.

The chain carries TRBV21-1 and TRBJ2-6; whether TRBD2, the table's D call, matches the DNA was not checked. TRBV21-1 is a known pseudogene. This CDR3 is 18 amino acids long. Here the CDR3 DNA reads TGTGCCAGCAGCCCGATCGGGGATTTATCTTTGGGGGCCAACGTCCTGACTTTC. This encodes CASSPIGDLSLGANVLTF.